The clone carrying this T cell receptor (beta chain) was found many times. The time point was: newly diagnosed GD, antithyroid drugs for less than 3 months. RNA extracted from PBMCs served as the sequencing template. This record comes from a study of regulatory T cells in long-lasting Graves disease. Building of the TCR beta libraries involved iRepertoire HTBI primers and Arm-PCR of CDR3 regions. TCRdb analysed the multiplex PCR reads with MiXCR anew, one entry per CDR3 protein. The sample lists about 240,000 distinct CDR3 sequences, 20% occurring once. Germline-derived CDR1 and CDR2 are SGHDN and FVKESK. The CDR3 spans 14 residues. V dropped 2 bases and J dropped 5; count of bases not matched to a gene: 4.

The chain links TRBV14 to TRBJ2-7, with 9 bases lining up with TRBD1. This specimen consisted of peripheral blood mononuclear cells (PBMCs), obtained at new diagnosis, from a patient treated with antithyroid drugs. The source of this sequence is a female donor with Graves disease. The CDR3 spells CASSQPGTGHEQYF. The CDR3, as DNA: TGTGCCAGCAGCCAACCCGGGACAGGGCACGAGCAGTACTTC.